Listed here are 15 T cell receptor beta chains from one sample, sequenced in a study of T-cell memory formation after mild COVID-19 (dated by TCRdb to 2020 to 2023). Library preparation used 5' RACE. Instrument used: Illumina NovaSeq 6000. The public reads were reprocessed in TCRdb via fastp at Q25 and MiXCR, keeping in-frame beta chains. Records with the same CDR3 protein are collapsed into one entry carrying the most frequent genes and DNA. Here the sample has 290,000 or so distinct CDR3 sequences; roughly a fifth occur a single time. In total, the top ten clones hold roughly 20% of the sample. Sequencing was done on a sample of PBMCs or a T cell subset sorted from them (not recorded which). These receptor sequences come from a man younger than 35 who had mild COVID-19 (a few samples of this study predate the infection). The sample titles of this study are shuffled in the database, so cell type and time point are left out; the donor was told from shared clones.

This clonotype appeared once. V usage is TRBV3-1 and J usage is TRBJ2-1; D might be TRBD1 or TRBD2, each matching 6 bases. This CDR3 contains 13 residues. The germline V and J ends were trimmed by 4 bases and 8 bases, with 12 bases remaining between them. Germline V CDR1 and CDR2: LGHDT, YNNKEL (reference sequence). The CDR3: CASSLSEGDEQFF. DNA for the CDR3: TGTGCCAGCAGCCTATCGGAGGGGGATGAGCAGTTCTTC.

The chain is built from TRBV30 and TRBJ1-2; D might be TRBD1 (5 bases). Trimming shortened V by 0 bases and J by 4 bases, and 12 bases separated the two germline ends. This CDR3 contains 14 residues. Germline V gives CDR1 GTSNPN, CDR2 SVGIG (reference sequence). The CDR3 nucleotides read TGTGCCTGGAGTGTTTTGGGGGATAGCTATGGCTACACCTTC. This gives the protein CAWSVLGDSYGYTF.

A few counts support this clonotype. The chain employs TRBV14 and TRBJ1-2; TRBD1 might be the D (5 bases). The germline CDR1 and CDR2 sequences are SGHDN and FVKESK. The length of the CDR3 is 12 residues. V lost 1 base, J lost 8 bases, and 8 bases lay in between. DNA of the CDR3: TGTGCCAGCAGCCAAGTGGGGCTCGGCTACACCTTC. Translating gives CASSQVGLGYTF.

This clonotype was detected a few times. The gene calls are TRBV20-1 and TRBJ1-2, with 10 bases fitting TRBD1. Germline CDR1 DFQATT, CDR2 SNEGSKA (reference sequence). V dropped 6 bases and J dropped 0; count of bases not matched to a gene: 7. CDR3 length equals 15 residues. Here the CDR3 reads CSAPGQGNPNYGYTF. In nucleotides, the CDR3 is TGCAGTGCCCCGGGACAGGGGAACCCTAACTATGGCTACACCTTC.

The CDR3 nucleotides read TGTGCCAGCAGCGTAGGCAGAATCCCAGATACGCAGTATTTT. Its translation is CASSVGRIPDTQYF. The V call is TRBV9, the J call TRBJ2-3; D remains ambiguous. The CDR3 spans 14 residues. The V gene lost 0 bases and the J gene lost 4 bases, with 9 bases spanning the gap. Germline CDR1 is SGDLS and CDR2 is YYNGEE.

CDR3 loop: CASSNLGARGNQPQHF. CDR3 sequence (DNA): TGTGCCAGCAGCAACCTGGGGGCCCGGGGCAATCAGCCCCAGCATTTT. The rearrangement joins TRBV7-9 to TRBJ1-5, with D perhaps matching TRBD1 (6 bases). Germline V lookup: CDR1 SEHNR, CDR2 FQNEAQ (reference sequence). V was pared by 5 bases and J by 2 bases, with 16 bases between. This CDR3 region has 16 residues. The full variable domain, its missing parts supplied by reference TRBV7-9 and TRBJ1-5, is DTGVSQNPRHKITKRGQNVTFRCDPISEHNRLYWYRQTLGQGPEFLTYFQNEAQLEKSRLLSDRFSAERPKGSFSTLEIQRTEQGDSAMYLCASSNLGARGNQPQHFGDGTRLSIL.

In its sample, this clonotype was seen many times. The chain employs TRBV19 and TRBJ1-1; TRBD1 matches 8 bases. The CDR3 contains 14 residues. The germline V gene encodes CDR1 LNHDA and CDR2 SQIVND (reference sequence). The J segment lost 6 bases and the V segment lost 10 bases, leaving 13 bases of the junction unmatched. CDR3 coding DNA: TGTGCCACTCGACAGGGGCCGCAACCACCTGAAGCTTTCTTT. It encodes CATRQGPQPPEAFF.

The rearrangement uses TRBV6-2 or TRBV6-3 and TRBJ2-1, with 7 bases aligning to TRBD2. V lost 0 bases and J lost 4; bases outside the gene matches: 6. There are 16 residues in the CDR3. Germline-derived CDR1 and CDR2 are MNHEY and SVGEGT. CDR3 in amino acids: CASSYSGAGEYNEQFF. CDR3 nucleotide sequence: TGTGCCAGCAGTTACTCAGGTGCGGGGGAGTACAATGAGCAGTTCTTC.

The V call is TRBV4-1, the J call TRBJ1-2; D is perhaps TRBD1 (6 bases). This CDR3 region has 14 residues. V was clipped by 0 bases and J by 4 bases, with 9 bases between them. CDR1 and CDR2 from the germline V gene are MGHRA and YSYEKL. The CDR3 coding sequence is TGCGCCAGCAGCCAAGAGAGGACAGTCTATGGCTACACCTTC. Translated: CASSQERTVYGYTF.

This chain joins TRBV7-2 and TRBJ2-3, with 7 bases identical to TRBD2. The germline CDR1 and CDR2 sequences are SGHTA and FQGNSA. CDR3 length: 16 residues. V shed 1 base and J 1 base; nucleotides not matched to a gene: 5. CDR3 loop: CASSLGGGGGTDTQYF. The CDR3 DNA follows: TGTGCCAGCAGCTTAGGAGGCGGGGGTGGCACAGATACGCAGTATTTT.

The chain joins TRBV15 to TRBJ1-2; no clear D. Germline lookup yields CDR1 LNHNV and CDR2 YYDKDF (reference sequence). V was clipped by 3 bases and J by 7 bases, with 21 bases between them. The CDR3 loop spans 16 amino acids. The CDR3 region is CATSSAGRLIGSGYTF. CDR3 sequence (DNA): TGTGCCACCAGCAGCGCCGGACGGCTGATCGGTAGTGGCTACACCTTC.

V and J are TRBV6-5 and TRBJ2-7; D might be TRBD1 (6 bases). CDR1 MNHEY and CDR2 SVGAGI come from the germline V gene. This CDR3 has 15 residues. Trimming removed 1 base at V and 4 bases at J, with 14 bases between. The CDR3 protein is CASSYFVDRAYEQYF. CDR3 coding DNA: TGTGCCAGCAGTTACTTCGTGGACAGAGCGTACGAGCAGTACTTC.

This clonotype has a handful of counts. The chain employs TRBV5-4 and TRBJ2-2; 13 bases are a match to TRBD2. CDR1 and CDR2 from the germline V gene are SGHNT and YYREEE (reference sequence). Unmatched junction bases numbered 4, after V lost 1 base and J lost 4 bases. The CDR3 covers 17 residues. The CDR3 nucleotides read TGTGCCAGCAGCTTGACTAGCGGGGGGGCTGTCACCGGGGAGCTGTTTTTT. It translates to CASSLTSGGAVTGELFF.

V usage is TRBV29-1 and J usage is TRBJ1-1; D ambiguous. The CDR3 is 13 amino acids. CDR1 and CDR2 (germline): SQVTM, ANQGSEA. The V and J ends lost 6 bases and 1 base respectively, with 12 bases between them. The CDR3 loop is CSVSILANTEAFF. CDR3 sequence (DNA): TGCAGCGTATCCATTCTCGCGAACACTGAAGCTTTCTTT.

This clonotype was observed a handful of times. J is TRBJ1-1 and V is TRBV6-6; D remains unclear. Germline V CDR1 and CDR2: MNHNY, SVGAGI (reference sequence). V lost 6 bases and J lost 5, with 10 bases in between. This CDR3 has 12 amino acids. The CDR3 DNA reads TGTGCCAGCAGCCGCCACGGGACTGAAGCTTTCTTT. Translating gives CASSRHGTEAFF.